This entry concerns a single TCR beta chain. No antigen is known for it. No much larger clonotype is one base removed from it; base qualities were not supplied. TCRbeta CDR3 regions were amplified from genomic DNA by means of the immunoSEQ Assay, a bias-controlled multiplex PCR. From the authors' description of their analysis: The number of nucleated cells in each sample was estimated by amplification of reference gene primers within the assay. Sequence reads were collapsed and filtered to measure the absolute abundance of every unique TCRbeta CDR3 rearrangement. For each sample, productive Simpson clonality was calculated as the square root of Simpson's diversity index across productive rearrangements. Sourced from immuneACCESS, this table was stored by TCRdb with only in-frame sequences that have V and J called. A share of the clones is absent; for the studies checked, an unresolved V gene accounts for under half, and the remainder has no known explanation. The V and J calls and clone size were taken over from that table, and D and trimming were inferred from the DNA. This sample is represented by about 220,000 clones; roughly four fifths of them were singletons. The ten largest account for approximately 5.6% of the sample.

The sample originates from a study of blood T cell repertoires in COVID-19 (dated by TCRdb to 2019 to 2021). Describing the broader study: The collaborator samples originated in the United States, Italy and Spain and spanned the acute and convalescent phases of COVID-19. The prospective study material was composed of cDNA or gDNA derived from T cells, B-cell-depleted T cells, or PBMCs. The dataset comprised deeply sampled blood TCRbeta repertoires from subjects exposed to, actively infected with, or recovered from COVID-19. The repertoires were released in a freely available public database intended as a resource for research on the immune response to SARS-CoV-2. The samples were drawn from two sources: the first 160 participants of the ongoing ImmuneRACE study, and 1,200 or so subjects contributed by 6 global collaborators. A de-identified subject ID, COVID-19 status, age in years and sex were almost always included in the sample metadata. HLA class I and class II types, where available, came from metadata supplied by the sample provider rather than from assay-based typing. The study at large found these results: Clinical and demographic metadata were provided uncurated, with the amount varying by source and participant.

The germline V gene specifies SGHTA as CDR1 and FQGNSA as CDR2. The CDR3 has 15 amino acids, counting the end cysteine and phenylalanine. The retained sequence is limited to the CDR3, 45 bases, with the frame set at the first base. At the junction V is shortened by 4 bases and J by 8 bases; bases outside the gene matches: 13. One collaborating source in Seattle enrolled patients while the patients were actively infected and followed the patients over time throughout the course of disease. Whole blood was collected in K2EDTA tubes by collaborating institutions according to the institutions' own protocols. Collaborator samples were shipped for TCRbeta analysis as frozen whole blood, isolated PBMCs, or DNA extracted from either sample type.

The chain is made from TRBV7-2 and TRBJ1-2; 7 bases in between match TRBD1. This sequence originates from a woman aged 70-85 years with COVID-19, enrolled during active disease. Sequencing was done on a sample of peripheral blood. The CDR3 reads CASSSRITGQAGYTF. The DNA sequence is as follows: TGTGCCAGCAGCTCACGGATAACAGGACAGGCCGGCTACACCTTC. Where the CDR3 stops, the reference TRBV7-2 and TRBJ1-2 genes take over; the full variable domain is GAGVSQSPSNKVTEKGKDVELRCDPISGHTALYWYRQSLGQGLEFLIYFQGNSAPDKSGLPSDRFSAERTGGSVSTLTIQRTQQEDSAVYLCASSSRITGQAGYTFGSGTRLTVV.